A single sample is the source of the 28 T cell receptor beta chains below, sequenced in a study of blood T cell repertoires in COVID-19. Data came from immunoSEQ multiplex PCR; TCRdb stores just in-frame clones and leaves some out. The table records about 370,000 clones, 89% of them present only once. Sequenced material: peripheral blood. The receptor source for this set is a woman aged 30 to 39 with COVID-19, enrolled during active disease.

This chain connects TRBV7-9 to TRBJ2-7; D not certain. V was shortened by 6 bases and J by 1 base, with 7 bases between the two germline ends. In germline, CDR1 is SEHNR, CDR2 FQNEAQ (reference sequence). This CDR3 spans 12 amino acids. In nucleotides, the CDR3 is TGTGCCAGCAGTCTAGGTTCCTACGAGCAGTACTTC. Translated, it gives CASSLGSYEQYF.

The rearrangement joins TRBV21-1 to TRBJ2-1; TRBD1 is the table's D call, not checked against the DNA. TRBV21-1 is reported as a pseudogene. This CDR3 is 13 amino acids long. The CDR3 DNA sequence: TGTGCCAGCAATCTGGTGGGGCTAAATGAGCAGTTCTTC. This translates into CASNLVGLNEQFF.

V gene TRBV27 combines with J gene TRBJ1-1; D is undetermined. V gave up 3 bases and J gave up 6 bases, with 11 bases separating them. This CDR3 is built from 13 residues. CDR1 is MNHEY and CDR2 is SMNVEV in the germline V gene (reference sequence). This chain's CDR3 is CASSFIFQSEAFF. The CDR3 coding sequence is TGTGCCAGCAGTTTCATATTCCAGTCTGAAGCTTTCTTT.

The genes are TRBV3-1 (or the pseudogene TRBV3-2) and TRBJ1-4; D is perhaps TRBD1 (6 bases). Trimming removed 6 bases from V and 7 bases from J, with 15 bases in between. The CDR3 runs to 14 residues. Germline CDR1 LGHDT, CDR2 YNNKEL (reference sequence). CDR3 residues: CASRQSGAGEKLFF. In DNA form, the CDR3 reads TGTGCCAGCAGGCAGTCAGGGGCGGGTGAAAAACTGTTTTTT.

The CDR3 here is CATSDGTGFGQPQHF. CDR3 DNA: TGTGCCACCAGTGACGGGACAGGGTTCGGTCAGCCCCAGCATTTT. The chain recombines TRBV24-1 with TRBJ1-5; TRBD1 agrees at 9 bases. The CDR3 is made up of 15 amino acids. In germline, CDR1 is KGHDR, CDR2 SFDVKD. V trimming: 4 bases; J trimming: 6 bases; junction bases outside the gene matches: 6.

V usage is TRBV4-3 and J usage is TRBJ2-6, with D uncertain. The CDR3 spans 18 residues. Germline V gene sequence: CDR1 LGHNA, CDR2 YSLEER. Trimming took off 7 bases at V and 0 bases at J, with 19 bases between the two ends. CDR3: CASIFAGPGRSGANVLTF. The CDR3 DNA sequence: TGCGCCAGCATTTTCGCAGGTCCTGGGCGCTCTGGGGCCAACGTCCTGACTTTC.

The chain carries TRBV11-2 and TRBJ2-1; 11 nucleotides agree with TRBD2. Germline V gene lookup returns CDR1 SGHAT and CDR2 FQNNGV. Trimming at V came to 6 bases and at J to 6 bases, leaving 7 bases not matched to a gene. The length of the CDR3 is 15 residues. The CDR3 here is CASRGRLAGSNEQFF. As DNA, the CDR3 is TGTGCCAGCAGGGGTAGACTAGCGGGGAGCAATGAGCAGTTCTTC. Full variable domain (remainder filled in from reference TRBV11-2 and TRBJ2-1): EAGVAQSPRYKIIEKRQSVAFWCNPISGHATLYWYQQILGQGPKLLIQFQNNGVVDDSQLPKDRFSAERLKGVDSTLKIQPAKLEDSAVYLCASRGRLAGSNEQFFGPGTRLTVL.

This clone was counted a single time. The rearrangement links TRBV5-1 to TRBJ1-2; 10 bases are shared with TRBD1. CDR1 and CDR2 (germline): SGHRS, YFSETQ. The CDR3 runs to 15 residues. The trim removed 4 bases at V and 3 bases at J, leaving 6 bases unmatched. This CDR3 reads CASSTGTGADYGYTF. CDR3 nucleotides: TGCGCCAGCAGCACAGGGACAGGGGCGGACTATGGCTACACCTTC.

The rearrangement uses TRBV7-9 and TRBJ1-2; 9 bases agree with TRBD1. Germline values: CDR1 SEHNR, CDR2 FQNEAQ (reference sequence). V shed 5 bases, J shed 3 bases, and the junction held 4 bases outside the gene matches. The CDR3 extends over 14 amino acids. CDR3 sequence: CASSAGQGHYGYTF. CDR3 DNA: TGTGCCAGCAGCGCGGGACAGGGTCACTATGGCTACACCTTC.

The V and J genes are TRBV7-2 and TRBJ2-1, with D tentatively TRBD2 (7 bases). Trimming left V 0 bases short and J 8 bases short, with 8 bases between. Per the germline V gene, CDR1 is SGHTA and CDR2 is FQGNSA. The CDR3 extends over 13 amino acids. CDR3 sequence: CASSLAGGHEQFF. The CDR3 DNA follows: TGTGCCAGCAGCTTAGCGGGGGGGCATGAGCAGTTCTTC.

The V call is TRBV19, the J call TRBJ2-6; the D gene is possibly TRBD2 (5 bases). The germline CDR1 and CDR2 sequences are LNHDA and SQIVND (reference sequence). The CDR3 totals 15 residues. Trimming took off 3 bases at V and 6 bases at J, with 12 bases between the two ends. DNA of the CDR3: TGTGCCAGTAGTATCGAGGGAAATGAGGCCAACGTCCTGACTTTC. Protein product: CASSIEGNEANVLTF.

V is TRBV6-2 or TRBV6-3 and J is TRBJ1-2; TRBD1 is a possible D gene (6 bases). Germline assignment: CDR1 MNHEY and CDR2 SVGEGT. Trimming removed 5 bases from V and 4 bases from J, with 14 bases in between. CDR3 size: 14 residues. The DNA for the CDR3 is TGTGCCAGCAGTGACACTCAGGGGCCCTATGGCTACACCTTC. It encodes CASSDTQGPYGYTF.

This clone was seen a single time. The chain has TRBV7-8 and TRBJ2-7, with a possible D match to TRBD2 (5 bases). CDR1 is SGHVS and CDR2 is FQNEAQ in the germline V gene. The germline V and J ends were trimmed by 1 base and 2 bases, with 6 bases remaining between them. The CDR3 contains 13 residues. As DNA, the CDR3 is TGTGCCAGCAGCTTAGTAGCGACCTACGAGCAGTACGTC. The encoded protein is CASSLVATYEQYV.

J is TRBJ2-5 and V is TRBV5-1; a weak D match, TRBD1 (5 bases). The ends were cut back, 2 bases at V and 5 bases at J, with 19 bases in the middle. The CDR3 runs to 16 residues. CDR1 SGHRS and CDR2 YFSETQ come from the germline V gene. CDR3 amino acids: CASSFGNPGLGETQYF. The DNA for the CDR3 is TGCGCCAGCAGCTTTGGCAACCCAGGGCTGGGCGAGACCCAGTACTTC.

V and J are TRBV19 and TRBJ1-4; 7 bases agree with TRBD1. CDR1 and CDR2 (germline): LNHDA, SQIVND (reference sequence). With 5 bases clipped from V and 7 bases from J, the junction kept 1 base outside the gene matches. The CDR3 loop spans 12 amino acids. This chain's CDR3 is CASSQGGEKLFF. The CDR3 DNA reads as TGTGCCAGTAGTCAGGGGGGTGAAAAACTGTTTTTT.

This sequence joins TRBV14 and TRBJ2-7; possibly TRBD2 for D (5 bases). The V end lost 3 bases, the J end lost 5 bases, and 14 bases lay between the germline ends. The CDR3 has 14 residues. Germline CDR1 SGHDN, CDR2 FVKESK. The CDR3 loop is CASSHRTRADEQYF. The CDR3 DNA reads TGTGCCAGCAGCCACCGGACGCGGGCAGACGAGCAGTACTTC. Full variable domain (remainder filled in from reference TRBV14 and TRBJ2-7): EAGVTQFPSHSVIEKGQTVTLRCDPISGHDNLYWYRRVMGKEIKFLLHFVKESKQDESGMPNNRFLAERTGGTYSTLKVQPAELEDSGVYFCASSHRTRADEQYFGPGTRLTVT.

The chain links TRBV3-1 (or the pseudogene TRBV3-2) to TRBJ2-3, with 7 bases that match TRBD1. Trimming took 8 bases from V and 5 from J; bases not matched to a gene: 16. From germline, CDR1 is LGHDT and CDR2 YNNKEL (reference sequence). The CDR3 contains 16 residues. In nucleotides, the CDR3 is TGTGCCAGCCAAAGCATTCGGAAGGGGGCGGGAGATACGCAGTATTTT. Translated, it gives CASQSIRKGAGDTQYF.

A single count supports this clone. This chain links TRBV11-1 with TRBJ2-1; D remains unclear. Per the germline V gene, CDR1 is SGHAT and CDR2 is FQDESV (reference sequence). V was cut by 4 bases and J by 12 bases, with 16 bases left in between. There are 13 residues in the CDR3. The CDR3 is CASSSLPRIGQFF. CDR3 bases: TGTGCCAGCAGCTCCCTCCCCCGAATCGGGCAGTTCTTC.

The V and J genes are TRBV27 and TRBJ2-7, with 9 bases fitting TRBD1. From germline, CDR1 is MNHEY and CDR2 SMNVEV (reference sequence). Germline trimming cut 2 bases from V and 2 bases from J; bases unmatched to any gene: 1. The CDR3 totals 14 residues. CDR3 amino acids: CASSLRDRAYEQYF. CDR3 nucleotide sequence: TGTGCCAGCAGTTTAAGGGACAGGGCCTACGAGCAGTACTTC.

The V call is TRBV18, the J call TRBJ1-1, with 7 bases lining up with TRBD1. V shed 2 bases, J shed 4 bases, and the junction held 10 bases outside the gene matches. Per the germline V gene, CDR1 is KGHSH and CDR2 is LQKENI. There are 16 residues in the CDR3. Here the CDR3 DNA reads TGTGCCAGCTCACCATCGACAGGGAGGCCTGGCACTGAAGCTTTCTTT. It specifies CASSPSTGRPGTEAFF. Based on the CDR3 plus reference TRBV18 and TRBJ1-1, the full variable domain is NAGVMQNPRHLVRRRGQEARLRCSPMKGHSHVYWYRQLPEEGLKFMVYLQKENIIDESGMPKERFSAEFPKEGPSILRIQQVVRGDSAAYFCASSPSTGRPGTEAFFGQGTRLTVV.

This clone was seen only once. The chain has TRBV6-5 and TRBJ2-1; D not resolved. Germline V gives CDR1 MNHEY, CDR2 SVGAGI. This CDR3 is built from 14 residues. The V and J ends lost 5 bases and 3 bases respectively, with 11 bases between them. This CDR3 reads CASSPRYDYNEQFF. The CDR3 nucleotides read TGTGCCAGCAGTCCGAGGTACGACTACAATGAGCAGTTCTTC.

This clone was counted a few times. V gene TRBV6-2 or TRBV6-3 combines with J gene TRBJ1-5; 9 bases line up with TRBD1. The V gene end was trimmed by 5 bases and the J gene end by 7 bases; junction bases not matched to a gene: 15. Germline V gene sequence: CDR1 MNHEY, CDR2 SVGEGT. The CDR3 runs to 17 residues. DNA of the CDR3: TGTGCCAGCAGTCCCCCCTGGGACAGGGCAGGGGTACAGCCCCAGCATTTT. Translated, it gives CASSPPWDRAGVQPQHF.

The V call is TRBV3-1 (or the pseudogene TRBV3-2), the J call TRBJ2-1; no clear D. V was shortened by 0 bases and J by 4 bases, with 13 bases between the two germline ends. The CDR3 has 16 residues. CDR1 is LGHDT and CDR2 is YNNKEL in the germline V gene (reference sequence). In DNA, the CDR3 is TGTGCCAGCAGCCAAGATATTAATAGCATGTACAATGAGCAGTTCTTC. Translated: CASSQDINSMYNEQFF.

The gene calls are TRBV5-1 and TRBJ2-4, with TRBD1 matching over 8 bases. The CDR3 is made up of 19 amino acids. CDR1 and CDR2 (germline): SGHRS, YFSETQ. The V and J ends lost 7 bases and 3 bases, in that order; junction bases with no gene match: 21. The CDR3 DNA sequence: TGCGCCAGCTCTTACACACCACGGACAGGGCCCCTTTACAAAAACATTCAGTACTTC. This encodes CASSYTPRTGPLYKNIQYF.

The chain employs TRBV9 and TRBJ2-3; TRBD2 might be the D (5 bases). This CDR3 has 14 residues. V was cut by 1 base and J by 4 bases, with 10 bases left in between. Looked up from germline, CDR1 is SGDLS and CDR2 is YYNGEE. The CDR3, as DNA: TGTGCCAGCAGCGTACTGAGCGGAGCAGATACGCAGTATTTT. This codes for CASSVLSGADTQYF. Combining the CDR3 with reference TRBV9 and TRBJ2-3 gives the whole variable domain DSGVTQTPKHLITATGQRVTLRCSPRSGDLSVYWYQQSLDQGLQFLIQYYNGEERAKGNILERFSAQQFPDLHSELNLSSLELGDSALYFCASSVLSGADTQYFGPGTRLTVL.

V and J are TRBV4-3 and TRBJ1-6; 12 bases align to TRBD1. CDR1 and CDR2 (germline): LGHNA, YSLEER. J lost 11 bases, V lost 2 bases, and 10 bases had no gene match. The CDR3 runs 17 residues. CDR3 region: CASSQPAAGQGATPLHF. For the CDR3, the DNA is TGCGCCAGCAGCCAACCCGCGGCGGGACAGGGGGCAACACCCCTCCACTTT.

The V call is TRBV7-2, the J call TRBJ2-3; TRBD2 aligns across 7 bases. The CDR3 length is 17 residues. After removal of 1 base from V and 2 bases from J, the junction contained 9 bases not matched to a gene. Germline V gene data show CDR1 as SGHTA and CDR2 as FQGNSA. The CDR3 DNA is TGTGCCAGCAGCTTAGTTGGGGGGGTCCCTTTCACAGATACGCAGTATTTT. The encoded protein is CASSLVGGVPFTDTQYF.

The gene calls are TRBV6-4 and TRBJ2-1, with D perhaps matching TRBD1 (6 bases). In germline, CDR1 is MRHNA, CDR2 SNTAGT. With 3 bases removed from V and 3 bases from J, the gap between germline ends came to 15 bases. This CDR3 is 16 amino acids long. In DNA form, the CDR3 reads TGTGCCAGCAGTGAGCTCGACAGGCCCAACTACAATGAGCAGTTCTTC. It codes for CASSELDRPNYNEQFF.